What follows are 19 T cell receptor beta chains derived from one specimen sequenced in a study of T-cell reconstitution after alpha-beta-depleted transplantation in children. Unique molecular identifiers were incorporated into the prepared TCRbeta library. Each CDR3 protein gets one entry after TCRdb re-called the PCR reads with MiXCR. The sample shows some 81,000 distinct CDR3 sequences, 12% to 15% of them seen only once. Source: PBMCs, mostly from graft donor cells, taken 180 days after TCRalphabeta/CD19-depleted stem cell transplant. The origin of the receptors is a male patient between 2 and 15 years old who had a stem cell transplant for acute lymphoblastic leukemia, so the T cells may come from the graft donor.

V and J are TRBV27 and TRBJ1-2; D is uncertain. CDR1 is MNHEY and CDR2 is SMNVEV in the germline V gene (reference sequence). Trimming removed 3 bases at V and 5 bases at J, with 10 bases between. The CDR3 has 13 residues. DNA of the CDR3: TGTGCCAGCAGTTTGACTCCCAATTATGGCTACACCTTC. As protein: CASSLTPNYGYTF.

The V gene is TRBV4-3, the J gene TRBJ1-3, with D perhaps TRBD1 (5 bases). Germline values: CDR1 LGHNA, CDR2 YSLEER. The CDR3 runs 15 residues. Trimming pared 3 bases from V and 4 bases from J, leaving 13 bases between. CDR3 in amino acids: CASSHGHNLGNTIYF. CDR3 in DNA: TGCGCCAGCAGCCATGGACATAACTTGGGAAACACCATATATTTT.

V gene TRBV6-6 combines with J gene TRBJ1-5; D unclear. This CDR3 contains 11 residues. In germline, CDR1 is MNHNY, CDR2 SVGAGI (reference sequence). The V and J ends lost 3 bases and 11 bases respectively, with 8 bases between them. The CDR3, as DNA: TGTGCCAGCAGTTATCTTCGGGCCCAGCATTTT. Its protein product is CASSYLRAQHF.

The rearrangement uses TRBV5-1 and TRBJ2-7; D possibly corresponds to TRBD2 (5 bases). Per germline, CDR1 SGHRS and CDR2 YFSETQ. The CDR3 sequence is 15 residues long. The V and J ends lost 4 bases and 2 bases respectively, with 16 bases between them. The CDR3 bases are TGCGCCAGCAGCCCGGACGGGGTCCGTGCCTACGAGCAGTACTTC. Residues: CASSPDGVRAYEQYF.

The chain is built from TRBV5-1 and TRBJ2-2; 15 bases line up with TRBD2. CDR3 length equals 18 residues. V lost 4 bases to trimming and J lost 4 bases; unmatched junction nucleotides: 8. In germline, CDR1 is SGHRS, CDR2 YFSETQ. The CDR3 region is CASSRPGLAGGATGELFF. The CDR3 coding sequence is TGCGCCAGCAGCAGGCCGGGACTAGCGGGGGGCGCCACCGGGGAGCTGTTTTTT.

This clonotype was observed a few times. The chain carries TRBV4-3 and TRBJ2-1; D unresolved. Germline lookup yields CDR1 LGHNA and CDR2 YSLEER. The CDR3 spans 14 residues. Trimming took 3 bases from V and 7 from J, leaving 13 bases between them. The CDR3 protein is CASSHPSHRNEQFF. The CDR3 region has the DNA TGCGCCAGCAGCCACCCCTCACACCGGAATGAGCAGTTCTTC.

The chain has TRBV5-1 and TRBJ1-1; D unclear. Germline loops: CDR1 SGHRS, CDR2 YFSETQ. The V end lost 0 bases, the J end lost 10 bases, and 13 bases lay between the germline ends. This CDR3 is built from 13 residues. DNA for the CDR3: TGCGCCAGCAGCTTGGAGGTCCCAGATAGAGCTTTCTTT. Translating it yields CASSLEVPDRAFF.

This clonotype was observed a handful of times. The chain is built from TRBV5-1 and TRBJ1-2; 8 bases are a match to TRBD1. This CDR3 spans 14 amino acids. Per the germline V gene, CDR1 is SGHRS and CDR2 is YFSETQ. The V segment lost 6 bases and the J segment 7 bases; nucleotides outside the gene matches: 11. The CDR3 DNA reads as TGCGCCAGCATGGGGACCGACAGGGGATTTGGCTACACCTTC. Amino acid sequence: CASMGTDRGFGYTF.

This clonotype appeared a few times. This rearrangement joins TRBV5-5 to TRBJ1-2; no reliable D call. The CDR3 totals 16 residues. V lost 4 bases and J lost 1, with 17 bases in between. The germline V gene has CDR1 SGHKS and CDR2 YYEKEE (reference sequence). As DNA, the CDR3 is TGTGCCAGCAGCCCAACGTACCCAGGTTTTAACTATGGCTACACCTTC. Protein sequence: CASSPTYPGFNYGYTF. Based on the CDR3 plus reference TRBV5-5 and TRBJ1-2, the full variable domain is DAGVTQSPTHLIKTRGQQVTLRCSPISGHKSVSWYQQVLGQGPQFIFQYYEKEERGRGNFPDRFSARQFPNYSSELNVNALLLGDSALYLCASSPTYPGFNYGYTFGSGTRLTVV.

In this sample, this clonotype turned up a few times. V gene TRBV20-1 combines with J gene TRBJ2-7; no clear D. The V end was cut by 5 bases, the J end by 0 bases, with 11 bases between. The CDR3 spans 13 residues. Germline values: CDR1 DFQATT, CDR2 SNEGSKA (reference sequence). The CDR3 sequence is CSAFGLSSYEQYF. In DNA, the CDR3 is TGCAGTGCTTTCGGGCTTAGCTCCTACGAGCAGTACTTC.

This clonotype was counted a few times. V gene TRBV5-1 combines with J gene TRBJ2-5, with no clear D. The CDR3 spans 15 residues. The V end lost 0 bases, the J end lost 5 bases, and 14 bases lay between the germline ends. CDR1 and CDR2 (germline): SGHRS, YFSETQ. The CDR3 region is CASSLVFGSRETQYF. Written as DNA, the CDR3 is TGCGCCAGCAGCTTGGTTTTTGGGTCCCGGGAGACCCAGTACTTC.

This clonotype was seen a few times. The chain has TRBV12-3 or TRBV12-4 and TRBJ2-3; 9 nucleotides match TRBD2. There are 15 residues in the CDR3. Trimming took 5 bases from V and 6 from J; bases not matched to a gene: 9. The CDR3 DNA sequence: TGTGCCAGCAGTCCTGGGTTAGCGGGAGTGGATACGCAGTATTTT. Protein: CASSPGLAGVDTQYF.

The genes are TRBV15 and TRBJ2-7; D call uncertain. The CDR3 contains 14 residues. Germline assignment: CDR1 LNHNV and CDR2 YYDKDF (reference sequence). V was shortened by 5 bases and J by 5 bases, with 16 bases between the two germline ends. The CDR3 sequence: CATSRSANSHEQYF. The CDR3 nucleotides are TGTGCCACCAGCCGTTCCGCAAATTCCCACGAGCAGTACTTC. The variable domain in full, with the rest retrieved from reference TRBV15 and TRBJ2-7, is DAMVIQNPRYQVTQFGKPVTLSCSQTLNHNVMYWYQQKSSQAPKLLFHYYDKDFNNEADTPDNFQSRRPNTSFCFLDIRSPGLGDTAMYLCATSRSANSHEQYFGPGTRLTVT.

In nucleotides, the CDR3 is TGTGCCAGCTCACCAACAGCGACCGCCCCCTACAATGAGCAGTTCTTC. Its protein is CASSPTATAPYNEQFF. The chain is built from TRBV18 and TRBJ2-1, with D unclear. V was shortened by 2 bases and J by 2 bases, with 13 bases between the two germline ends. This CDR3 has 16 residues. Germline CDR1 and CDR2: KGHSH and LQKENI.

This clonotype was observed many times. V is TRBV7-9 and J is TRBJ2-7; possibly TRBD1 for D (5 bases). The CDR3 loop spans 14 amino acids. V was pared by 3 bases and J by 2 bases, with 11 bases between. Germline CDR1 and CDR2: SEHNR and FQNEAQ (reference sequence). In DNA form, the CDR3 reads TGTGCCAGCAGCTTGGACACCTCTACCTACGAGCAGTACTTC. Its protein is CASSLDTSTYEQYF.

There are a few counts of this clonotype. This rearrangement joins TRBV7-2 to TRBJ2-1, with D possibly being TRBD2 (7 bases). Germline-derived CDR1 and CDR2 are SGHTA and FQGNSA. V dropped 5 bases and J dropped 4 bases, with 15 bases sitting between them. There are 15 residues in the CDR3. CDR3 DNA: TGTGCCAGCAGCCAAACAGGGAGGGGGTACAATGAGCAGTTCTTC. It is translated as CASSQTGRGYNEQFF.

Turning to this clonotype: Mismatch with germline at one junction end may stem from a read error. The chain is built from TRBV5-1 and TRBJ1-2, with 7 nucleotides matching TRBD1. The germline CDR1 and CDR2 sequences are SGHRS and YFSETQ. The CDR3 length is 13 residues. Here the CDR3 reads CASSPQGRYGDTF. For the CDR3, the DNA is TGCGCCAGCAGCCCACAGGGGAGGTATGGCGACACCTTC.

The V and J genes are TRBV6-5 and TRBJ1-2, with D perhaps TRBD1 (6 bases). The CDR3 is made up of 15 amino acids. The V end was cut by 0 bases, the J end by 7 bases, with 15 bases between. Per germline, CDR1 MNHEY and CDR2 SVGAGI. CDR3 sequence (DNA): TGTGCCAGCAGTTACTCAAAACAGGGAGCGGGTGGCTACACCTTC. Protein: CASSYSKQGAGGYTF.

The chain couples TRBV19 to TRBJ1-2; D gene uncertain. V lost 7 bases and J lost 7, with 16 bases in between. The CDR3 runs to 13 residues. Germline CDR1 LNHDA, CDR2 SQIVND (reference sequence). The CDR3 loop is CASNWARSGGYTF. In DNA form, the CDR3 reads TGTGCCAGTAACTGGGCGCGTTCCGGTGGCTACACCTTC.